Listed here are 14 T cell receptor beta chains from one sample, sequenced in a study of response to subunit inactivated influenza vaccine. TCRdb ran MiXCR on the RT-PCR reads and lists one entry per CDR3 protein. The sample records some 570,000 distinct CDR3 sequences, about 10% being singletons. The same data also went into a second study, on T cells expressing NK-cell markers. That work contributes: The TCR beta cDNA came from 5'RACE template switching with UMIs.

The sample was PBMCs from blood, taken on the day of vaccination. The source of these receptors is a man aged 50 or older who received an inactivated influenza vaccine.

This clonotype appeared a few times. The chain joins TRBV29-1 to TRBJ1-2; the D is unclear. V was trimmed by 3 bases and J by 5 bases, leaving 1 base between them. The germline CDR1 and CDR2 sequences are SQVTM and ANQGSEA. The CDR3 runs to 9 residues. In DNA, the CDR3 is TGCAGCGTTGATTATGGCTACACCTTC. Translation: CSVDYGYTF.

As regards this clonotype: A much larger clone sits a single nucleotide away, making a read error possible. Here the CDR3 DNA reads TGTGCCAGCAGCCAAGCTGTCTACGAGCAGTACTTC. Its translation is CASSQAVYEQYF. The V gene is TRBV3-1, the J gene TRBJ2-7; no clear D gene. Germline V gives CDR1 LGHDT, CDR2 YNNKEL (reference sequence). With 1 base removed from V and 3 bases from J, the gap between germline ends came to 4 bases. The length of the CDR3 is 12 residues.

This clonotype has only a few counts. The chain has TRBV4-3 and TRBJ2-3, with 11 positions matching TRBD2. Germline CDR1 LGHNA, CDR2 YSLEER. V gave up 2 bases and J gave up 2 bases; unmatched junction bases: 3. The CDR3 is 16 amino acids. CDR3 DNA sequence: TGCGCCAGCAGCCAAATTAGCGGGAGGGACACAGATACGCAGTATTTT. Amino acid sequence: CASSQISGRDTDTQYF.

This clonotype occurred a few times. Its ends do not fully match the called genes, so a read error is possible. The gene calls are TRBV20-1 and TRBJ1-6; D gene unclear. The CDR3 runs to 14 residues. Looked up from germline, CDR1 is DFQATT and CDR2 is SNEGSKA (reference sequence). CDR3 in amino acids: CSARGSSYNSPLHF. The CDR3 nucleotides are TGCAGTGCAAGAGGAAGCTCCTATAATTCACCCCTCCACTTT.

At least ten counts were recorded for this clonotype. The chain recombines TRBV6-1 with TRBJ1-5; D call uncertain. The V gene lost 6 bases and the J gene lost 9 bases, with 12 bases spanning the gap. The CDR3 extends over 12 amino acids. The germline V gene has CDR1 MNHNS and CDR2 SASEGT. The DNA for the CDR3 is TGTGCCAGCAGGGCCGGGGTTAGGCCCCAGCATTTT. As protein: CASRAGVRPQHF.

This clonotype was recorded a few times. This chain links TRBV10-3 with TRBJ2-7, with D uncertain. This CDR3 region has 17 residues. The V gene lost 0 bases and the J gene lost 2 bases, with 17 bases spanning the gap. Germline CDR1 is ENHRY and CDR2 is SYGVKD. CDR3 region: CAISESKGTAQPYEQYF. The DNA for the CDR3 is TGTGCCATCAGTGAGTCGAAAGGAACAGCCCAACCCTACGAGCAGTACTTC.

This clonotype was seen a handful of times. The CDR3 protein is CASTVPGETQYF. CDR3 coding DNA: TGTGCCAGCACCGTTCCGGGGGAGACCCAGTACTTC. The J gene is TRBJ2-5, the V gene TRBV3-1, with D possibly matching TRBD2 (5 bases). Germline V gene data show CDR1 as LGHDT and CDR2 as YNNKEL (reference sequence). V was cut by 7 bases and J by 5 bases, with 11 bases left in between. This CDR3 has 12 residues.

This clonotype was seen only a few times. The chain uses TRBV5-1 and TRBJ2-7, with 8 nucleotides matching TRBD1. The germline V gene encodes CDR1 SGHRS and CDR2 YFSETQ. The CDR3 loop spans 15 amino acids. V shed 3 bases and J 2 bases; nucleotides not matched to a gene: 7. The CDR3 here is CASSSEPGQAYEQYF. CDR3 nucleotide sequence: TGCGCCAGCAGCTCAGAACCGGGACAGGCCTACGAGCAGTACTTC.

This clonotype has just a few counts. This chain uses TRBV15 with TRBJ2-7; D call uncertain. CDR3 length: 14 residues. The germline gives CDR1 LNHNV, CDR2 YYDKDF (reference sequence). V was trimmed by 1 base and J by 3 bases, leaving 10 bases between them. The CDR3: CATSRARGLYEQYF. The CDR3 nucleotides are TGTGCCACCAGCAGAGCACGTGGCCTCTACGAGCAGTACTTC.

The table lists this clonotype with many counts. The chain links TRBV3-1 to TRBJ1-2; D uncertain. This CDR3 has 13 residues. Germline values: CDR1 LGHDT, CDR2 YNNKEL (reference sequence). V was pared by 1 base and J by 1 base, with 4 bases between. CDR3 sequence reads: CASSQGFNYGYTF. CDR3 nucleotides: TGTGCCAGCAGCCAAGGGTTTAACTATGGCTACACCTTC.

The chain recombines TRBV18 with TRBJ2-7; 9 bases line up with TRBD1. J was trimmed by 6 bases and V by 0 bases; bases with no gene match: 3. The CDR3 is 14 residues long. Germline loops: CDR1 KGHSH, CDR2 LQKENI. The chain's CDR3 is CASSPPGQGTEQYF. CDR3 DNA sequence: TGTGCCAGCTCACCACCGGGACAGGGCACCGAGCAGTACTTC.

This chain links TRBV4-3 with TRBJ2-6, with 7 nucleotides matching TRBD1. This CDR3 has 20 residues. CDR1 and CDR2 from the germline V gene are LGHNA and YSLEER. The V gene end was trimmed by 0 bases and the J gene end by 0 bases; junction bases not matched to a gene: 11. CDR3 in amino acids: CASSQEPLRDSLSGANVLTF. CDR3 sequence (DNA): TGCGCCAGCAGCCAAGAGCCACTCCGGGACAGCCTCTCTGGGGCCAACGTCCTGACTTTC.

Only a few counts were recorded for this clonotype. The genes are TRBV10-3 and TRBJ2-2; the D is unclear. The CDR3 totals 11 residues. CDR1 and CDR2 from the germline V gene are ENHRY and SYGVKD. Trimming shortened V by 10 bases and J by 2 bases, and 5 bases separated the two germline ends. The CDR3: CATRNTGELFF. The CDR3 DNA reads TGTGCCACTAGAAACACCGGGGAGCTGTTTTTT.

A remark on this clonotype: One base away lies a much larger clone, so this may be a sequencing read error. This chain joins TRBV6-1 and TRBJ2-1, with 7 bases fitting TRBD2. J was trimmed by 12 bases and V by 5 bases; bases with no gene match: 4. The CDR3 length is 11 residues. CDR1 and CDR2 (germline): MNHNS, SASEGT. The CDR3 DNA reads as TGTGCCAGCAGTAAAGGCGGGGGGCAGTTCTTC. It yields the protein CASSKGGGQFF.